In this sample, the clone carrying this T cell receptor (beta chain) turned up a few times. CDR3 length equals 13 residues. Per germline, CDR1 SGHTA and CDR2 FQGNSA. V was pared by 8 bases and J by 8 bases, with 15 bases between. These data originate in a study of T cell responses to AZD1222 COVID-19 vaccine. TCRdb's table, derived via immunoSEQ multiplex PCR, lists solely in-frame clones and lacks some. The sample records about 96,000 clones, roughly 90% being singletons. The sample in question was peripheral blood, obtained on day 0 of AZD1222 vaccination. This sequence originates from an adult in good health. The chain combines TRBV7-2 with TRBJ2-2, with D unclear. CDR3 in amino acids: CASGRDIAGELFF. The CDR3 coding sequence is TGTGCCAGCGGAAGGGATATTGCGGGGGAGCTGTTTTTT.